Detailed here is one T cell receptor (beta chain). The data belong to a study of shared clonotypes between healthy human individuals. Samples underwent the assay at deep level. Sequencing used immunoSEQ multiplex PCR; TCRdb keeps in-frame clones, though not all of them. The profile shows hundreds of thousands of clones, 70% to 80% of them singletons. Germline loops: CDR1 SGHRS, CDR2 YFSETQ. The CDR3 length is 16 residues. After removal of 0 bases from V and 6 bases from J, the junction contained 9 bases not matched to a gene. The sample consisted of PBMCs. This sequence originates from a woman aged 40 to 50 in good health. Some clones in this sample may be carry-over from other donors' samples. The gene calls are TRBV5-1 and TRBJ2-7, with 10 bases identical to TRBD2. DNA of the CDR3: TGCGCCAGCAGCTTGGAGGCAGCGGGAGGGCCGGGCGAGCAGTACTTC. Translating it yields CASSLEAAGGPGEQYF. Variable domain in full (rest from reference TRBV5-1 and TRBJ2-7): KAGVTQTPRYLIKTRGQQVTLSCSPISGHRSVSWYQQTPGQGLQFLFEYFSETQRNKGNFPGRFSGRQFSNSRSEMNVSTLELGDSALYLCASSLEAAGGPGEQYFGPGTRLTVT.